Following are 15 T cell receptor beta chains from one sample sequenced in a study of CD8+CD57+ T cells in acquired aplastic anemia. The study profiled TCR beta VDJ and CDR3 using genomic DNA as template. TCRdb itself ran the reads through MiXCR, one entry per CDR3 protein. This sample has 400,000 to 500,000 distinct CDR3 sequences, with around 72% found just once. The sample taken for sequencing was sorted CD4+, CD8+, or CD8+CD57+ T cells (not recorded which) from PBMCs. The receptors were gathered from a human donor in good health, serving as a control.

This clonotype occurred a few times. It is likely a read error, because the conserved phenylalanine at the end of the CDR3 is missing. Because the CDR3's place on the DNA is in doubt, the DNA is left out and the CDR3 is given as listed by TCRdb. This chain connects TRBV7-8 to TRBJ2-5; the DNA was not used to check the table's D call, TRBD2. Germline V gene data show CDR1 as SGHVS and CDR2 as FQNEAQ. The CDR3 is 13 amino acids in total, end residues counted. CDR3 in amino acids: CASSFGTRNTGEL.

This clonotype was seen only a few times. A much larger clonotype is one base distant, so this may be a read error. V gene TRBV7-2 combines with J gene TRBJ2-5, with 9 nucleotides matching TRBD2. The V gene's germline CDR1 is SGHTA and CDR2 FQGNSA. The CDR3 extends over 17 amino acids. CDR3 in DNA: TGTGCCAACAGCTTCTCCGGGACTAGCCGTACTCAAGAGACCCAGTACTTC. Translating it yields CANSFSGTSRTQETQYF.

CDR3 region: CAISDTGEQFF. The CDR3, as DNA: TGTGCCATCAGTGACACAGGTGAGCAGTTCTTC. The chain couples TRBV10-3 to TRBJ2-1; a possible D gene is TRBD1 (5 bases). Germline-derived CDR1 and CDR2 are ENHRY and SYGVKD. Trimming took 3 bases from V and 9 from J, leaving 6 bases between them. The CDR3 extends over 11 amino acids.

The sample holds many counts of this clonotype. The rearrangement links TRBV6-1 to TRBJ2-1; 9 nucleotides agree with TRBD2. With V trimmed by 1 base and J by 7 bases, 5 bases remained unmatched. CDR1 and CDR2 (germline): MNHNS, SASEGT. CDR3 length: 15 amino acids. CDR3: CASSEGLAGWNEQFF. CDR3 sequence (DNA): TGTGCCAGCAGTGAAGGGCTAGCGGGATGGAATGAGCAGTTCTTC.

In the case of this clonotype: Because the CDR3 is missing its conserved closing phenylalanine or tryptophan, this is likely a read error. The DNA is left out, because the CDR3 cannot be placed on it with certainty; the CDR3 is given as TCRdb lists it. The chain uses TRBV9 and TRBJ1-2; the DNA was not used to check the table's D call, TRBD1. The germline V gene encodes CDR1 SGDLS and CDR2 YYNGEE. The CDR3 region is 13 residues in length, termini included. CDR3 sequence: CASSLDRGDSPPL.

This clonotype was counted ten times or more. V gene TRBV6-1 combines with J gene TRBJ1-2; D is possibly TRBD1 (5 bases). From germline, CDR1 is MNHNS and CDR2 SASEGT. Trimming shortened V by 2 bases and J by 7 bases, and 14 bases separated the two germline ends. CDR3 length equals 14 residues. CDR3 DNA sequence: TGTGCCAGCAGTGAACTCAGGGAAGGTTTTGGCTACACCTTC. Its translation: CASSELREGFGYTF.

A remark on this clonotype: The germline gene is not matched at one end of the junction; a read error may be the cause. The gene calls are TRBV7-3 and TRBJ2-7, with 7 bases that match TRBD1. The CDR3 is made up of 14 amino acids. CDR1 is SGHTA, CDR2 FQGTGA, per germline. CDR3 amino acids: CASSVRGGAQEQHF. The CDR3 region has the DNA TGTGCCAGCAGCGTGAGAGGGGGCGCCCAGGAGCAGCATTTC.

Concerning this clonotype itself: Because the CDR3 is missing its conserved closing phenylalanine or tryptophan, this is likely a read error. The CDR3: CATSRDKGGYGYTG. The CDR3 coding sequence is TGTGCCACCAGCAGAGATAAGGGGGGCTATGGCTACACCGGC. The chain couples TRBV15 to TRBJ1-2; possible D gene TRBD1, 6 bases. The CDR3 totals 14 residues. Trimming took 0 bases from V and 4 from J, leaving 9 bases between them. The germline V gene encodes CDR1 LNHNV and CDR2 YYDKDF (reference sequence).

On this clonotype itself: This clone may be a read error of a much larger clone one base away. This chain uses TRBV10-3 with TRBJ2-5; no firm D call. The DNA end lines up better with TRBJ1-2; the J call may be wrong. This CDR3 contains 15 residues. Germline V lookup: CDR1 ENHRY, CDR2 SYGVKD. DNA of the CDR3: TGTGCCAGCAGTCGCCCCTCCGACGCGCCCGATGGCTACACCTTC. It translates to CASSRPSDAPDGYTF.

On this clonotype: Just one base apart from a much larger clone, this may be a read error. The genes are TRBV19 and TRBJ2-1, with D possibly TRBD1 on 5 matching bases. Deletions cut 9 bases from V and 8 bases from J, with 20 bases between. Germline-derived CDR1 and CDR2 are LNHDA and SQIVND (reference sequence). The CDR3 runs to 14 residues. CDR3 protein: CASSYRSMGDEQFF. The CDR3 DNA is TGTGCCAGCAGTTACAGGTCAATGGGCGATGAGCAGTTCTTC.

The chain couples TRBV6-2 or TRBV6-3 to TRBJ2-1; either TRBD1 or TRBD2 may supply D (5 bases each). The germline gives CDR1 MNHEY, CDR2 SVGEGT. V lost 2 bases and J 9 bases, leaving 17 bases between the germline ends. The CDR3 runs to 15 residues. CDR3 sequence (DNA): TGTGCCAGCAGTTACCATCTTACAGAGGGGAGTGAGCAGTTCTTC. Translating it yields CASSYHLTEGSEQFF.

Note on this clonotype: Germline and junction disagree at one end, which may indicate a read error. The chain combines TRBV4-3 with TRBJ2-6; D not resolved. Germline V gives CDR1 LGHNA, CDR2 YSLEER. The CDR3 contains 14 residues. The CDR3 DNA reads as TGCGCCAGCAGCCAAGAAGGCGGCGCCGACGTGCTGACTTTC. This gives the protein CASSQEGGADVLTF.

This clonotype has a count of ten or more. The chain couples TRBV29-1 to TRBJ2-2, with D perhaps matching TRBD2 (5 bases). Looked up from germline, CDR1 is SQVTM and CDR2 is ANQGSEA. The CDR3 runs 13 residues. V shed 6 bases and J shed 2 bases, with 10 bases lying between them. The CDR3 DNA reads as TGCAGCGTGGGAGAAGTCAACACCGGGGAGCTGTTTTTT. Encoded protein: CSVGEVNTGELFF.

As DNA, the CDR3 is TGTGCCAGCAGCCAGCCCCAACCCTACGAGCAGTACTTC. It specifies CASSQPQPYEQYF. The gene calls are TRBV5-8 and TRBJ2-7; D unresolved. The CDR3 covers 13 residues. Trimming removed 4 bases from V and 2 bases from J, with 10 bases in between. Germline V gene lookup returns CDR1 SGHTS and CDR2 YDEGEE.

The chain uses TRBV29-1 and TRBJ1-2; 7 bases match TRBD1. The CDR3 has 12 amino acids. The germline V gene encodes CDR1 SQVTM and CDR2 ANQGSEA. Trimming removed 4 bases from V and 4 bases from J; junction bases left unmatched: 3. CDR3 protein: CSVAQGGYGYTF. The CDR3 nucleotides are TGCAGCGTTGCTCAGGGGGGCTATGGCTACACCTTC.